This T cell receptor beta chain derives from a study of blood T cell repertoires in COVID-19. Looking at the study overall: COVID-19 samples from acute and convalescent phases originated in the United States, Italy and Spain.

The table came from immunoSEQ multiplex PCR; TCRdb's copy has only in-frame clones and leaves some out. There are 200,000 to 300,000 clones in the sample; 65% to 90% occur only once, and around 1.8% lies in the top ten. The CDR3 totals 13 residues. Trimming removed 1 base at V and 6 bases at J, with 7 bases between. In germline, CDR1 is KGHSH, CDR2 LQKENI. This clone occurred once. This clonotype was sampled from a man aged 25-45 years with active or convalescent COVID-19. Sequenced material: peripheral blood. The rearrangement uses TRBV18 and TRBJ1-5; D gene ambiguous. This chain's CDR3 is CASSPRRSQPQHF. The DNA for the CDR3 is TGTGCCAGCTCACCACGGAGAAGTCAGCCCCAGCATTTT.